This T cell receptor (beta chain) was documented in a study of cytomegalovirus exposure and HLA in healthy donors. PCR primers comprised 60 Vbeta and 13 Jbeta primers. Some clones are missing from TCRdb's copy, which holds only in-frame ones; the method was immunoSEQ multiplex PCR. Altogether over 100,000 clones are present, about 80% being singletons, with the ten largest covering just under 3%. This CDR3 spans 20 amino acids. The sequence was obtained from a woman aged 18-29 years in good health and CMV-seropositive. Sequenced material: PBMCs. The chain is built from TRBV21-1 and TRBJ2-3; the table's D gene call, TRBD2, was not cross checked with the DNA. TRBV21-1 is recorded as a pseudogene. DNA for the CDR3: TGTGCCAGCAGCTCCCGGGTGGCTAGCGGGAGAGGAGACTATGCAGATACGCAGTATTTT. Translated, it gives CASSSRVASGRGDYADTQYF.